Listed below are T cell receptor beta chains from one sample, sequenced in a study of beta chain features in type 1 diabetes. The data were produced by immunoSEQ multiplex PCR, yet TCRdb's version contains in-frame clones alone and is incomplete. Of some 900,000 clones listed, about a sixth are singletons. Sequenced sample: naive CD4+ T cells from blood. The receptors come from a woman between 18 and 30 years old in good health. The CDR3 runs from the conserved cysteine through the conserved F or W. Fields, in order: J gene, V gene, D gene, clone size, CDR3 DNA, CDR3 protein. The D gene is left open where the match is weak. Clone size is stated in some rows and not others, as once, few, many or a class when expanded.

j_gene: TRBJ2-1
v_gene: TRBV6-6
d_gene: .
abundance: .
CDR3nt: TGTGCCAGCAGTCAATCCAATGAGCAGTTCTTC
CDR3aa: CASSQSNEQFF

j_gene: TRBJ1-5
v_gene: TRBV4-3
d_gene: .
abundance: few
CDR3nt: TGCGCCAGCAGCCAAGGTCTTGGGACTTTGGGGCAGCCCCAGCATTTT
CDR3aa: CASSQGLGTLGQPQHF

j_gene: TRBJ2-7
v_gene: TRBV28
d_gene: TRBD1
abundance: few
CDR3nt: TGTGCCAGCACCCGGACAGGATCCTACGAGCAGTACTTC
CDR3aa: CASTRTGSYEQYF

j_gene: TRBJ2-3
v_gene: TRBV29-1
d_gene: .
abundance: .
CDR3nt: TGCAGCGTTGAAGAATCTAGAAAAGATGCGCAGTATTTT
CDR3aa: CSVEESRKDAQYF

j_gene: TRBJ2-7
v_gene: TRBV10-3
d_gene: .
abundance: .
CDR3nt: TGTGCCATCTCCGCGCAGGGGATCGAGCAGTACTTC
CDR3aa: CAISAQGIEQYF

j_gene: TRBJ2-1
v_gene: TRBV28
d_gene: .
abundance: .
CDR3nt: TGTGCCAGCAGTGATAGAGGCGAGCAGTTCTTC
CDR3aa: CASSDRGEQFF

j_gene: TRBJ2-5
v_gene: TRBV7-2
d_gene: .
abundance: few
CDR3nt: TGTGCCAGCAGCTTAGGGGCAGGGGCCCCGGAGACCCAGTACTTC
CDR3aa: CASSLGAGAPETQYF

j_gene: TRBJ1-5
v_gene: TRBV28
d_gene: .
abundance: .
CDR3nt: TGTGCCAGCAGCGAAGCGACCCGGGGGCCCTCTCAGCCCCAGCATTTT
CDR3aa: CASSEATRGPSQPQHF

j_gene: TRBJ2-5
v_gene: TRBV4-2
d_gene: .
abundance: few
CDR3nt: TGTGCCAGCAGCCAGACGGGGCGGGTGGGTGAGACCCAGTACTTC
CDR3aa: CASSQTGRVGETQYF

j_gene: TRBJ2-4
v_gene: TRBV7-2
d_gene: TRBD2
abundance: few
CDR3nt: TGTGCCAGCAGCCCTAGCGGGACGGCAGCAAGGAACATTCAGTACTTC
CDR3aa: CASSPSGTAARNIQYF

j_gene: TRBJ2-4
v_gene: TRBV27
d_gene: .
abundance: .
CDR3nt: TGTGCCAGCAGTTTCTGGGGGGCAGCCAAAAACATTCAGTACTTC
CDR3aa: CASSFWGAAKNIQYF

j_gene: TRBJ2-2
v_gene: TRBV15
d_gene: .
abundance: few
CDR3nt: TGTGCCACCAGCAGAGGCAGACAACTGATAATCAACACCGGGGAGCTGTTTTTT
CDR3aa: CATSRGRQLIINTGELFF

j_gene: TRBJ2-7
v_gene: TRBV4-3
d_gene: TRBD2
abundance: few
CDR3nt: TGCGCCAGCAGCCAAAGCGGGATGCCCTCCTACGAGCAGTACTTC
CDR3aa: CASSQSGMPSYEQYF

j_gene: TRBJ1-2
v_gene: TRBV29-1
d_gene: .
abundance: .
CDR3nt: TGCAGCGTTGAATCGGGCTACACCTTC
CDR3aa: CSVESGYTF

j_gene: TRBJ2-7
v_gene: TRBV28
d_gene: .
abundance: .
CDR3nt: TGTGCCAGCAGTTTCTACCCGGACGGGATCAAAAGCTCCTACGAGCAGTACTTC
CDR3aa: CASSFYPDGIKSSYEQYF

j_gene: TRBJ2-3
v_gene: TRBV11-2
d_gene: .
abundance: .
CDR3nt: TGTGCCAGCAGCGGGAGTGGTACAGATACGCAGTATTTT
CDR3aa: CASSGSGTDTQYF

j_gene: TRBJ2-7
v_gene: TRBV28
d_gene: TRBD2
abundance: .
CDR3nt: TGTGCCAGCAGTAGACTAGCGGGGTTTTACGAGCAGTACTTC
CDR3aa: CASSRLAGFYEQYF

j_gene: TRBJ1-4
v_gene: TRBV7-9
d_gene: .
abundance: .
CDR3nt: TGTGCCAGCAGCCTAGGCGGCGGACCTAATGAAAAACTGTTTTTT
CDR3aa: CASSLGGGPNEKLFF

j_gene: TRBJ2-3
v_gene: TRBV27
d_gene: .
abundance: few
CDR3nt: TGTGCCAGCAAGCCCTCCAGCACAGATACGCAGTATTTT
CDR3aa: CASKPSSTDTQYF

j_gene: TRBJ2-1
v_gene: TRBV7-9
d_gene: .
abundance: few
CDR3nt: TGTGCCAGCAGCTTAGGGGGCAGGGAAAGGAGTAATGAGCAGTTCTTC
CDR3aa: CASSLGGRERSNEQFF

j_gene: TRBJ2-1
v_gene: TRBV23-1
d_gene: TRBD2
abundance: .
CDR3nt: TGCGCCAGCAGTCAATCGGGGGGGTTCCCCTACAATGAGCAGTTCTTC
CDR3aa: CASSQSGGFPYNEQFF

j_gene: TRBJ2-7
v_gene: TRBV21-1
d_gene: .
abundance: .
CDR3nt: TGTGCCAGCAGCAAAGCTGAAGGGGGAACTGACTACGAGCAGTACTTC
CDR3aa: CASSKAEGGTDYEQYF

j_gene: TRBJ2-1
v_gene: TRBV27
d_gene: TRBD1
abundance: .
CDR3nt: TGTGCCAGCCGACGGGACAGGATGCCGGTCGGCTCCTACAATGAGCAGTTCTTC
CDR3aa: CASRRDRMPVGSYNEQFF

j_gene: TRBJ2-1
v_gene: TRBV7-8
d_gene: TRBD2
abundance: few
CDR3nt: TGTGCCAGCAGCTTAAGGGACTATTCGAATGAGCAGTTCTTC
CDR3aa: CASSLRDYSNEQFF

j_gene: TRBJ1-1
v_gene: TRBV18
d_gene: TRBD1
abundance: .
CDR3nt: TGTGCCAGCTCACCCCGCAAGGGACAGGGGTTTAACACTGAAGCTTTCTTT
CDR3aa: CASSPRKGQGFNTEAFF

j_gene: TRBJ2-7
v_gene: TRBV5-6
d_gene: .
abundance: once
CDR3nt: TGTGCCAGCAGCTTGGAAAAAGACAGGCACACTTACTACGAGCAGTACTTC
CDR3aa: CASSLEKDRHTYYEQYF

j_gene: TRBJ2-2
v_gene: TRBV7-2
d_gene: .
abundance: .
CDR3nt: TGTGCCAGCAGCCGTCCAAACACCGGGGAGCTGTTTTTT
CDR3aa: CASSRPNTGELFF

j_gene: TRBJ2-5
v_gene: TRBV6-8
d_gene: .
abundance: .
CDR3nt: TGTGCCAGCAGTTACTCGAAGAGGCGGGGGCCCCAAGAGACCCAGTACTTC
CDR3aa: CASSYSKRRGPQETQYF

j_gene: TRBJ1-5
v_gene: TRBV28
d_gene: TRBD1
abundance: .
CDR3nt: TGTGCCAGCAGCTTAGTTGGGACAGAGAGCAATCAGCCCCAGCATTTT
CDR3aa: CASSLVGTESNQPQHF

j_gene: TRBJ2-5
v_gene: TRBV5-1
d_gene: .
abundance: few
CDR3nt: TGCGCCAGCAGCTTCGGGGGCCAAGAGACCCAGTACTTC
CDR3aa: CASSFGGQETQYF

j_gene: TRBJ2-5
v_gene: TRBV28
d_gene: TRBD2
abundance: few
CDR3nt: TGTGCCAGCATCGAGAGCGGGATCGGAGAGACCCAGTACTTC
CDR3aa: CASIESGIGETQYF

j_gene: TRBJ2-1
v_gene: TRBV4-3
d_gene: TRBD2
abundance: few
CDR3nt: TGCGCCAGCAGCCAAGATAAAATCGGGCTAGCGGGTTCAAGCTCCTACAATGAGCAGTTCTTC
CDR3aa: CASSQDKIGLAGSSSYNEQFF

j_gene: TRBJ1-2
v_gene: TRBV2
d_gene: .
abundance: few
CDR3nt: TGTGCCAGCAGCCCTCAGTTGAGGGGCTACACCTTC
CDR3aa: CASSPQLRGYTF

j_gene: TRBJ2-2
v_gene: TRBV9
d_gene: .
abundance: few
CDR3nt: TGTGCCAGCAGCCCGCTCGGTGGGACCAAGAACACCGGGGAGCTGTTTTTT
CDR3aa: CASSPLGGTKNTGELFF

j_gene: TRBJ2-3
v_gene: TRBV28
d_gene: .
abundance: few
CDR3nt: TGTGCCAGCAGCAACTCCGGACAACCGCCCGGGGCAGATACGCAGTATTTT
CDR3aa: CASSNSGQPPGADTQYF

j_gene: TRBJ2-3
v_gene: TRBV29-1
d_gene: .
abundance: .
CDR3nt: TGCAGCGTTGGTTGGGTTCGAACAGATACGCAGTATTTT
CDR3aa: CSVGWVRTDTQYF

j_gene: TRBJ2-1
v_gene: TRBV10-2
d_gene: TRBD2
abundance: .
CDR3nt: TGCGCCAGCAGTATCATTCTAGCGGGAAATGAGCAGTTCTTC
CDR3aa: CASSIILAGNEQFF

j_gene: TRBJ2-1
v_gene: TRBV28
d_gene: .
abundance: .
CDR3nt: TGTGCCAGCAGTCCCCACCTGGGGGAGTCCTACAATGAGCAGTTCTTC
CDR3aa: CASSPHLGESYNEQFF

j_gene: TRBJ1-2
v_gene: TRBV6-6
d_gene: .
abundance: few
CDR3nt: TGTGCCAGCAGTTACAGCTATGGCTACACCTTC
CDR3aa: CASSYSYGYTF

j_gene: TRBJ2-5
v_gene: TRBV27
d_gene: .
abundance: few
CDR3nt: TGTGCCAGCAGTTTTACAGGGAGAGAGACCCAGTACTTC
CDR3aa: CASSFTGRETQYF

j_gene: TRBJ2-7
v_gene: TRBV2
d_gene: .
abundance: .
CDR3nt: TGTGCCAGCAGTGAACAGGGCTTCTACGAGCAGTACTTC
CDR3aa: CASSEQGFYEQYF

j_gene: TRBJ2-5
v_gene: TRBV5-1
d_gene: TRBD2
abundance: once
CDR3nt: TGCGCCAGCACCCTCGTGAGCGGGAGGGAAGAGACCCAGTACTTC
CDR3aa: CASTLVSGREETQYF

j_gene: TRBJ2-7
v_gene: TRBV5-4
d_gene: .
abundance: few
CDR3nt: TGTGCCAGCAGCTTGGCAGCGTCCCTAACCTACGAGCAGTACTTC
CDR3aa: CASSLAASLTYEQYF

j_gene: TRBJ2-1
v_gene: TRBV4-2
d_gene: TRBD2
abundance: .
CDR3nt: TGTGCCAGCAGCCACCGGGAGGGGTCCCGGGAGCAGTTCTTC
CDR3aa: CASSHREGSREQFF

j_gene: TRBJ2-7
v_gene: TRBV15
d_gene: .
abundance: .
CDR3nt: TGTGCCACCAGTAGGGACTTCTACGAGCAGTACTTC
CDR3aa: CATSRDFYEQYF

j_gene: TRBJ2-7
v_gene: TRBV18
d_gene: .
abundance: few
CDR3nt: TGTGCCAGCTCACCACCGAAGGGCTCCTACGAGCAGTACTTC
CDR3aa: CASSPPKGSYEQYF

j_gene: TRBJ1-2
v_gene: TRBV28
d_gene: .
abundance: few
CDR3nt: TGTGCCAGCAGTCCGACGGCCAAGGGCGAGGGCTACACCTTC
CDR3aa: CASSPTAKGEGYTF

j_gene: TRBJ1-1
v_gene: TRBV4-1
d_gene: .
abundance: .
CDR3nt: TGCGCCAGCAGCCAAGAAGTGAGGGCAAACACTGAAGCTTTCTTT
CDR3aa: CASSQEVRANTEAFF

j_gene: TRBJ2-3
v_gene: TRBV10-3
d_gene: .
abundance: .
CDR3nt: TGTGCCATCAGTGAGGACAGAACCAGCACAGATACGCAGTATTTT
CDR3aa: CAISEDRTSTDTQYF

j_gene: TRBJ2-1
v_gene: TRBV6-5
d_gene: .
abundance: .
CDR3nt: TGTGCCAGCAGTTACTCGGGCAGTAGGGGGTCCAATGAGCAGTTCTTC
CDR3aa: CASSYSGSRGSNEQFF

j_gene: TRBJ1-5
v_gene: TRBV7-2
d_gene: .
abundance: .
CDR3nt: TGTGCCAGCAGCTTTTCAGGAGGCAATCAGCCCCAGCATTTT
CDR3aa: CASSFSGGNQPQHF

j_gene: TRBJ2-1
v_gene: TRBV5-1
d_gene: .
abundance: few
CDR3nt: TGCGCCAGCAGCGTGTCGGGGTTCAGGGATGAGCAGTTCTTC
CDR3aa: CASSVSGFRDEQFF

j_gene: TRBJ2-1
v_gene: TRBV7-2
d_gene: .
abundance: few
CDR3nt: TGTGCCAGCAGCCCGACGCCATACAATGAGCAGTTCTTC
CDR3aa: CASSPTPYNEQFF

j_gene: TRBJ2-5
v_gene: TRBV9
d_gene: TRBD1
abundance: few
CDR3nt: TGTGCCAGCAGTCTCACAGGGGAATTCGGGGAGACCCAGTACTTC
CDR3aa: CASSLTGEFGETQYF

j_gene: TRBJ2-3
v_gene: TRBV9
d_gene: .
abundance: .
CDR3nt: TGTGCCAGCAGCGGCAGGACTACAGATACGCAGTATTTT
CDR3aa: CASSGRTTDTQYF

j_gene: TRBJ2-1
v_gene: TRBV13
d_gene: .
abundance: few
CDR3nt: TGTGCCAGCAGCTTTGTAAGACGGGACATGAGCGAGCAGTTCTTC
CDR3aa: CASSFVRRDMSEQFF

j_gene: TRBJ1-2
v_gene: TRBV5-8
d_gene: .
abundance: .
CDR3nt: TGTGCCAGCAGCTTGGTGGGGGAGAAGGTGGACTATGGCTACACCTTC
CDR3aa: CASSLVGEKVDYGYTF

j_gene: TRBJ2-5
v_gene: TRBV28
d_gene: TRBD2
abundance: few
CDR3nt: TGTGCCAGCAGTTTAATCTCTAGCGGGAGGATAGGTCAAGAGACCCAGTACTTC
CDR3aa: CASSLISSGRIGQETQYF